This passage covers 9 T cell receptor beta chains from one sample sequenced in a study of response to subunit inactivated influenza vaccine (dated by TCRdb to about 2018). Library preparation used RT-PCR. This sample was sequenced with an Illumina HiSeq 2500. The public reads were quality trimmed at Q25 with fastp and then assembled into clones with MiXCR by TCRdb, keeping productive beta chains. Under each unique CDR3 protein, matching rows form one entry showing the most common genes and DNA. This sample is represented by 150,000 to 200,000 distinct CDR3 sequences; about an eighth of them were singletons. The ten largest clones add up to about 29% of the sample. These data were likewise used in another study, on T cells expressing NK-cell markers. As described in the second report: TCR beta cDNA libraries were made by 5'RACE template switching that added a universal primer site and unique molecular identifiers.

The starting material was CD8+ T cells sorted from PBMCs, obtained 12 days after vaccination. These TCRs come from a man over 45 who received an inactivated influenza vaccine. Donor details come from another sample of the same person, matched by shared clones.

This clonotype came up a few times. The CDR3 does not close with the conserved phenylalanine or tryptophan, likely indicating a read error. V gene TRBV6-2 or TRBV6-3 combines with J gene TRBJ1-1, with D perhaps TRBD1 (5 bases). V was clipped by 2 bases and J by 5 bases, with 12 bases between them. The CDR3 spans 14 residues. CDR1 and CDR2 (germline): MNHEY, SVGEGT. CDR3 nucleotide sequence: TGTGCCAGCAGTTACGTTGCAGGGCGGACTGAAGCTTTCTCT. Translating gives CASSYVAGRTEAFS.

The chain has TRBV24-1 and TRBJ1-1; D is possibly TRBD1 (5 bases). The CDR3 runs 15 residues. CDR1 and CDR2 (germline): KGHDR, SFDVKD. The V and J ends lost 4 bases and 7 bases respectively, with 18 bases between them. In nucleotides, the CDR3 is TGTGCCACCAGTGACCCTGTCAGGGAAAACGGTGAAGCTTTCTTT. This gives the protein CATSDPVRENGEAFF.

This clonotype was seen only a few times. The chain is built from TRBV6-5 and TRBJ2-1; 8 bases map to TRBD1. Germline CDR1 is MNHEY and CDR2 is SVGAGI. CDR3 size: 17 residues. V gave up 0 bases and J gave up 2 bases; unmatched junction bases: 6. The CDR3 reads CASSYSIGTGTYNEQFF. The CDR3 DNA sequence: TGTGCCAGCAGTTACTCGATCGGGACAGGAACCTACAATGAGCAGTTCTTC.

The genes are TRBV7-2 and TRBJ2-5, with unresolved D. V was cut by 4 bases and J by 5 bases, with 8 bases left in between. Germline V gene data show CDR1 as SGHTA and CDR2 as FQGNSA. This CDR3 is 12 amino acids long. DNA of the CDR3: TGTGCCAGCAGCTCCTCCACGGAGACCCAGTACTTC. Its translation: CASSSSTETQYF.

There are a few counts of this clonotype. The gene calls are TRBV12-3 or TRBV12-4 and TRBJ2-3; no reliable D call. V gave up 4 bases and J gave up 2 bases, with 10 bases separating them. The CDR3 is 14 amino acids. The CDR3 reads CASSWTADTDTQYF. The DNA for the CDR3 is TGTGCCAGCAGTTGGACGGCAGACACAGATACGCAGTATTTT.

A few counts support this clonotype. The chain is built from TRBV2 and TRBJ2-3; D is undetermined. Germline V gene sequence: CDR1 SNHLY, CDR2 FYNNEI. Deletions cut 10 bases from V and 0 bases from J, with 17 bases between. The CDR3 loop spans 15 amino acids. This CDR3 reads CAITKLLPSTDTQYF. The CDR3 DNA reads as TGTGCCATCACCAAACTACTACCTAGCACAGATACGCAGTATTTT. Complete variable domain (other parts from reference TRBV2 and TRBJ2-3): EPEVTQTPSHQVTQMGQEVILRCVPISNHLYFYWYRQILGQKVEFLVSFYNNEISEKSEIFDDQFSVERPDGSNFTLKIRSTKLEDSAMYFCAITKLLPSTDTQYFGPGTRLTVL.

This chain joins TRBV13 and TRBJ2-1; 10 nucleotides agree with TRBD2. Trimming took 5 bases from V and 4 from J; bases not matched to a gene: 8. The V gene's germline CDR1 is PRHDT and CDR2 FYEKMQ (reference sequence). The CDR3 extends over 16 amino acids. The CDR3 region is CASSHPAGGGYNEQFF. The CDR3 DNA follows: TGTGCCAGCAGCCACCCAGCGGGAGGGGGGTACAATGAGCAGTTCTTC.

A few counts support this clonotype. The chain recombines TRBV28 with TRBJ2-5; possible D gene TRBD2, 7 bases. Germline V lookup: CDR1 MDHEN, CDR2 SYDVKM. There are 15 residues in the CDR3. V gave up 6 bases and J gave up 6 bases, with 20 bases separating them. The CDR3 nucleotides read TGTGCCAGCAGCCAGGACTGGGGGGGGCGGCAGACCCAGTACTTC. It translates to CASSQDWGGRQTQYF.

CDR3 coding DNA: TGTGCCAGCAGTCGACAGGCTGACCAAGAGACCCAGTACTTC. Translation gives CASSRQADQETQYF. The chain is built from TRBV6-1 and TRBJ2-5, with D possibly TRBD1 on 6 matching bases. CDR1 and CDR2 from the germline V gene are MNHNS and SASEGT. The CDR3 is 14 amino acids. The V gene lost 5 bases and the J gene lost 0 bases, with 10 bases spanning the gap.